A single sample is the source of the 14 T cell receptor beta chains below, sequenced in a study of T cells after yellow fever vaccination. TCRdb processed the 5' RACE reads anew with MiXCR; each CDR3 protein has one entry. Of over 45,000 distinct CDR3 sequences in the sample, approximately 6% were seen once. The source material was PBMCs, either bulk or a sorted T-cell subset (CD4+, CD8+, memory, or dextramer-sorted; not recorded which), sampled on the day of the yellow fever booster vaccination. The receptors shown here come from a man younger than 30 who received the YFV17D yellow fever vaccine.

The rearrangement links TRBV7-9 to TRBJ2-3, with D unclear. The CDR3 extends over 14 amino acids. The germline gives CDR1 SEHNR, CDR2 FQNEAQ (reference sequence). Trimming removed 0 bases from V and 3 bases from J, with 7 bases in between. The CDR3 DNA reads TGTGCCAGCAGCTTAGCGCGGCAGACAGATACGCAGTATTTT. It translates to CASSLARQTDTQYF.

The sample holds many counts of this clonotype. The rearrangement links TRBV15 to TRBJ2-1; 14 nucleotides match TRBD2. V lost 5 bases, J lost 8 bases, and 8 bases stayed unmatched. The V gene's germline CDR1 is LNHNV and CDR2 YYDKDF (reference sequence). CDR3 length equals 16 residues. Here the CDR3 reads CATSPPTSGGADEQFF. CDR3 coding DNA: TGTGCCACCAGCCCCCCGACTAGCGGGGGGGCCGATGAGCAGTTCTTC.

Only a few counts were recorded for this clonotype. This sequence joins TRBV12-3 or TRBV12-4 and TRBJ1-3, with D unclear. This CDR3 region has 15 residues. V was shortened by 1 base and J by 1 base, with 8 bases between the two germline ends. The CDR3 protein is CASSLGGTSGNTIYF. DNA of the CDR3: TGTGCCAGCAGTTTAGGGGGAACGTCTGGAAACACCATATATTTT.

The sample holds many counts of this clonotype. The CDR3 DNA reads as TGCGCCAGCAGCCGGGACAGGGGAGACGAGCAGTACGTC. Amino acids: CASSRDRGDEQYV. This sequence joins TRBV4-1 and TRBJ2-7, with TRBD1 matching over 10 bases. The V and J ends lost 4 bases and 5 bases, in that order; junction bases with no gene match: 2. The CDR3 is made up of 13 amino acids. Germline assignment: CDR1 MGHRA and CDR2 YSYEKL.

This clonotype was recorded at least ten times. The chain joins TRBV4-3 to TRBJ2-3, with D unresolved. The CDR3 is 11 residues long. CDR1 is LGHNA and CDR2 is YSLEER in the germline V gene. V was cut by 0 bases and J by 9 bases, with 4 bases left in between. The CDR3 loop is CASSQEGTQYF. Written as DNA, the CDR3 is TGCGCCAGCAGCCAAGAAGGGACGCAGTATTTT.

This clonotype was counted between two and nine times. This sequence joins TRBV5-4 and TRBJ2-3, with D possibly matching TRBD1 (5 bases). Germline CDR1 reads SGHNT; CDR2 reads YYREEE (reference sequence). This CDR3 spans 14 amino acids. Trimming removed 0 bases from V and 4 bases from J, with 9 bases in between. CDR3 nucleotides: TGTGCCAGCAGCTTGGGAGACAGCCCAGATACGCAGTATTTT. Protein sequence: CASSLGDSPDTQYF.

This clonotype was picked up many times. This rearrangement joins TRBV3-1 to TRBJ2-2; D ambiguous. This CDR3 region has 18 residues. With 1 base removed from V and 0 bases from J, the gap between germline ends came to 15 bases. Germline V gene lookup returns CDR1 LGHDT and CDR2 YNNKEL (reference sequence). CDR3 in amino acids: CASSQVNGAPTNTGELFF. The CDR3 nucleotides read TGTGCCAGCAGCCAAGTGAACGGAGCCCCTACGAACACCGGGGAGCTGTTTTTT.

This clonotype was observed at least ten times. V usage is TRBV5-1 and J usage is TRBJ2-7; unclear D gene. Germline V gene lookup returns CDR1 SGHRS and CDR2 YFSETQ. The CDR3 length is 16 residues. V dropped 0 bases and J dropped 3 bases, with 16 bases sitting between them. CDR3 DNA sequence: TGCGCCAGCAGCTTGGCTTGGGCCGAACGGAGCTACGAGCAGTACTTC. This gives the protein CASSLAWAERSYEQYF.

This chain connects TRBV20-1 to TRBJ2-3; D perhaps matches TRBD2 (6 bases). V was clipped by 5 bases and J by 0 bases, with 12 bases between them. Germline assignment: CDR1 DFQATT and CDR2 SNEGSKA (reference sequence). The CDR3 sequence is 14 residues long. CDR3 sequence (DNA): TGCAGTGCTGAGGACTACTTTAGCACAGATACGCAGTATTTT. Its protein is CSAEDYFSTDTQYF.

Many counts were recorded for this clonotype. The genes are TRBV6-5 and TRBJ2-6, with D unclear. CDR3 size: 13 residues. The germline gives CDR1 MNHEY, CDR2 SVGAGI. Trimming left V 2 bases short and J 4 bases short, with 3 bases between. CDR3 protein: CASSYRGANVLTF. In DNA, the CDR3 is TGTGCCAGCAGTTACAGAGGGGCCAACGTCCTGACTTTC.

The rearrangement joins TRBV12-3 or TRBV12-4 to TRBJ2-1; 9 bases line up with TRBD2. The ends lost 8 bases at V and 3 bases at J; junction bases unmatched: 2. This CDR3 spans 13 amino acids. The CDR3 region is CASGGGGYNEQFF. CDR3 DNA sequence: TGTGCCAGCGGCGGGGGGGGCTACAATGAGCAGTTCTTC.

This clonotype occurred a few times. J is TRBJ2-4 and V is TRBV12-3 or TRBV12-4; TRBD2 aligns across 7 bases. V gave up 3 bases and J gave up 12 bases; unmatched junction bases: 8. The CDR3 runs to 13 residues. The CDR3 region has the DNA TGTGCCAGCAGTTTGGGGGGGACCCCCACTCAGTACTTC. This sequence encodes CASSLGGTPTQYF.

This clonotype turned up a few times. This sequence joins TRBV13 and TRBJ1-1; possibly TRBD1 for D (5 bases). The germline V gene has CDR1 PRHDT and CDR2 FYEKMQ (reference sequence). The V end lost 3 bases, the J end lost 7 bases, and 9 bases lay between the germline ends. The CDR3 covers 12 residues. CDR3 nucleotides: TGTGCCAGCAGCTTTGCAGGGAATGAAGCTTTCTTT. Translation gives CASSFAGNEAFF.

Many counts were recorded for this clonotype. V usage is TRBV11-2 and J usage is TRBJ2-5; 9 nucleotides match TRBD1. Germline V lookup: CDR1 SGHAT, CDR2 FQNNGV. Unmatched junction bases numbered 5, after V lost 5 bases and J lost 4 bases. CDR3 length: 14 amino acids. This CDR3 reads CASSPTGGGETQYF. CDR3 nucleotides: TGTGCCAGCAGCCCCACAGGGGGCGGAGAGACCCAGTACTTC.